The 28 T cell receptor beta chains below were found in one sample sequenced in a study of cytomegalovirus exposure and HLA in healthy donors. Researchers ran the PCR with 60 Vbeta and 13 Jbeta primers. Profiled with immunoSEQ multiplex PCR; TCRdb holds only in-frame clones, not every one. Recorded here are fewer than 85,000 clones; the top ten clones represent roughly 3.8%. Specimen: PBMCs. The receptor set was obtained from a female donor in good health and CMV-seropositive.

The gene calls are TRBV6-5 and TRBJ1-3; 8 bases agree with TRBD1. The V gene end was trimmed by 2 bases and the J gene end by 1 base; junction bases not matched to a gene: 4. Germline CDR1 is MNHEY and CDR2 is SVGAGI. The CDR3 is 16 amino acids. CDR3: CASSYRQGKSGNTIYF. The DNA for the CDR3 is TGTGCCAGCAGTTACCGACAGGGGAAATCTGGAAACACCATATATTTT.

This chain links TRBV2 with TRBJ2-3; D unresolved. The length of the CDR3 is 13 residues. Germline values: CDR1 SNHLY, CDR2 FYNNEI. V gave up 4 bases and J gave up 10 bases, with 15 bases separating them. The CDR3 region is CASSVLEVGSQYF. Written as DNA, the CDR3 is TGTGCCAGCAGTGTCCTTGAAGTCGGTTCGCAGTATTTT.

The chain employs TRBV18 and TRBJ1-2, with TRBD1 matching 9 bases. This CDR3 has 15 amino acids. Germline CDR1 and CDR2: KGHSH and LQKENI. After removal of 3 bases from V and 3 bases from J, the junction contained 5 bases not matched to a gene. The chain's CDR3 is CASSPRDRAHYGYTF. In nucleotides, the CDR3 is TGTGCCAGCTCACCCCGGGACAGGGCCCACTATGGCTACACCTTC.

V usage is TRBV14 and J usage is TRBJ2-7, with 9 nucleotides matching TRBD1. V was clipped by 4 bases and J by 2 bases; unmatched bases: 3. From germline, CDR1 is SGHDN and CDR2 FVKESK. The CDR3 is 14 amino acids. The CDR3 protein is CASSPGQGTYEQYF. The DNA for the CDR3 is TGTGCCAGCAGCCCCGGACAGGGGACCTACGAGCAGTACTTC.

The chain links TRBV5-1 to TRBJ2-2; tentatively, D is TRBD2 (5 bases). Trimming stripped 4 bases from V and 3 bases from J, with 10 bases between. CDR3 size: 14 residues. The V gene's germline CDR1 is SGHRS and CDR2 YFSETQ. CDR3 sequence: CASSKRVDTGELFF. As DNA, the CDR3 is TGCGCCAGCAGCAAGAGGGTAGACACCGGGGAGCTGTTTTTT.

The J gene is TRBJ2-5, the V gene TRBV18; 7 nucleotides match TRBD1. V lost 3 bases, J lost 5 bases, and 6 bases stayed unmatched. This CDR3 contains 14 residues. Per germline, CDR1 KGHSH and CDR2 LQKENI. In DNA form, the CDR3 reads TGTGCCAGCTCACCGGGAACAGGGGTTGAGACCCAGTACTTC. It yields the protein CASSPGTGVETQYF.

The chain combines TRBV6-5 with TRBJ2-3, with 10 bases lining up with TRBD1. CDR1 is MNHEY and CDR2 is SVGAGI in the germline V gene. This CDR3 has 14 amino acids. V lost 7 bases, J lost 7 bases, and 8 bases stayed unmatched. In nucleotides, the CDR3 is TGTGCCAGCAAGAAGGGACAGGGGTTATATACGCAGTATTTT. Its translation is CASKKGQGLYTQYF.

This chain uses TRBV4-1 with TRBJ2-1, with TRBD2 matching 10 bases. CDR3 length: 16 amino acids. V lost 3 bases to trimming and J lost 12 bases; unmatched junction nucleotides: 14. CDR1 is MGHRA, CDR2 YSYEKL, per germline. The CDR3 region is CASSQGLAPRRPVQFF. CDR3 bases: TGCGCCAGCAGCCAGGGACTAGCGCCGAGACGGCCCGTGCAGTTCTTC.

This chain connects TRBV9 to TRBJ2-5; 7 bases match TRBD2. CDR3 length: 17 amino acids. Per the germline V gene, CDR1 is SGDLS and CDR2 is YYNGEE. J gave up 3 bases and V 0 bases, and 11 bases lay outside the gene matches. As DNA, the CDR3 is TGTGCCAGCAGCGTAGGTGGACTAGGGAGGGGAAAAGAGACCCAGTACTTC. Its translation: CASSVGGLGRGKETQYF.

Here the CDR3 DNA reads TGTGCCAGCAGCTTCAGGACAGGGGGAGAAGCTTTCTTT. As protein: CASSFRTGGEAFF. The chain employs TRBV7-8 and TRBJ1-1, with 10 bases aligning to TRBD1. Germline V gene data show CDR1 as SGHVS and CDR2 as FQNEAQ. V trimming: 3 bases; J trimming: 8 bases; junction bases outside the gene matches: 3. This CDR3 is 13 amino acids long.

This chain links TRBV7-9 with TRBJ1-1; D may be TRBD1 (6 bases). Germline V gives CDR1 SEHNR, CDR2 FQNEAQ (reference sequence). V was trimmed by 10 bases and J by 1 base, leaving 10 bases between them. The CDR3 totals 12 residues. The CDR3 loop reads CAIGQTNTEAFF. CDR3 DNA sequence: TGTGCCATCGGACAGACGAACACTGAAGCTTTCTTT.

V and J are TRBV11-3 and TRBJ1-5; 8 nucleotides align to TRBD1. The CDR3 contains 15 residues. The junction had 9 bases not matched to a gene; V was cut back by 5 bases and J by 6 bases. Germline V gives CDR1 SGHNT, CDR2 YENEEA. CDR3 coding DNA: TGTGCCAGCAGCCCCGGACAGGGTGCCGGTCAGCCCCAGCATTTT. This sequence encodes CASSPGQGAGQPQHF. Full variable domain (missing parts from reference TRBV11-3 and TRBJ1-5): EAGVVQSPRYKIIEKKQPVAFWCNPISGHNTLYWYLQNLGQGPELLIRYENEEAVDDSQLPKDRFSAERLKGVDSTLKIQPAELGDSAVYLCASSPGQGAGQPQHFGDGTRLSIL.

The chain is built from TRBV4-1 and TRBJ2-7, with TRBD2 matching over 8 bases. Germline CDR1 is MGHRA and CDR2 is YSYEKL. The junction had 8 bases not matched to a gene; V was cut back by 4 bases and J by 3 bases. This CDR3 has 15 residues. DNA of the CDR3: TGCGCCAGCAGCCCGGGACTCCGGGGGGGCTACGAGCAGTACTTC. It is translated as CASSPGLRGGYEQYF.

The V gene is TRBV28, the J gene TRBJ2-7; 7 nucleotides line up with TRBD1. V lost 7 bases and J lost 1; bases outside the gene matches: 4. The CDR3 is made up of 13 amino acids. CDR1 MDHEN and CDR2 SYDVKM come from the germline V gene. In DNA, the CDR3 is TGTGCCAGCAATCCGGGACAGTCCTACGAGCAGTACTTC. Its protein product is CASNPGQSYEQYF.

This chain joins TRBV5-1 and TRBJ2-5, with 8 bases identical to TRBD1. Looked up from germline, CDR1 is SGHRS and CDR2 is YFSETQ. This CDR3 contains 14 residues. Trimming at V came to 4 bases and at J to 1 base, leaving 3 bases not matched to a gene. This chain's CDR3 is CASSPGQGQETQYF. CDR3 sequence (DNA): TGCGCCAGCAGCCCTGGACAGGGCCAAGAGACCCAGTACTTC. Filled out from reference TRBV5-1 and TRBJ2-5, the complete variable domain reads KAGVTQTPRYLIKTRGQQVTLSCSPISGHRSVSWYQQTPGQGLQFLFEYFSETQRNKGNFPGRFSGRQFSNSRSEMNVSTLELGDSALYLCASSPGQGQETQYFGPGTRLLVL.

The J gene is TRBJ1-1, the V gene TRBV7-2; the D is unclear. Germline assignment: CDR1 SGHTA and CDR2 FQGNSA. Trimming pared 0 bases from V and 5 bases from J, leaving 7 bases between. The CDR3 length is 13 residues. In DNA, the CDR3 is TGTGCCAGCAGCTTAGCAGGGAGGACTGAAGCTTTCTTT. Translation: CASSLAGRTEAFF.

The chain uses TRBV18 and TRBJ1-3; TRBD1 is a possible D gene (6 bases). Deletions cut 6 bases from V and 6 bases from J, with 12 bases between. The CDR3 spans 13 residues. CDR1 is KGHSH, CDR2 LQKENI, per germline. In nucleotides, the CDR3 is TGTGCCAGCTCCAGGGGTTTGGAAAACACCATATATTTT. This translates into CASSRGLENTIYF.

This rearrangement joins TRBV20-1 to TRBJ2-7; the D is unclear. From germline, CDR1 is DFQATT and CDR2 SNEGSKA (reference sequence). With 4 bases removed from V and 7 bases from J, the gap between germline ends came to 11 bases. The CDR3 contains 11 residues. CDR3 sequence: CSATPSREQYF. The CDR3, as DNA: TGCAGTGCTACCCCGTCCCGGGAGCAGTACTTC.

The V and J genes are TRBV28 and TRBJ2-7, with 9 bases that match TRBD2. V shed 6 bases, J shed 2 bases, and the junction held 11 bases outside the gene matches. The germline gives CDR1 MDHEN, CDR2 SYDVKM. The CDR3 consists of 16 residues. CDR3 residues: CASRQGGGALPYEQYF. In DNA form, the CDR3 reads TGTGCCAGCAGGCAAGGCGGGGGGGCGCTGCCCTACGAGCAGTACTTC.

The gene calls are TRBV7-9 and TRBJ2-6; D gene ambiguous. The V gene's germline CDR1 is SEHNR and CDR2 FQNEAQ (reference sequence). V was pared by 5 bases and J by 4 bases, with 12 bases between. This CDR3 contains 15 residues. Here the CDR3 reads CASSPRRAGANVLTF. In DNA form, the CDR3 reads TGTGCCAGCAGCCCCCGTCGAGCCGGGGCCAACGTCCTGACTTTC.

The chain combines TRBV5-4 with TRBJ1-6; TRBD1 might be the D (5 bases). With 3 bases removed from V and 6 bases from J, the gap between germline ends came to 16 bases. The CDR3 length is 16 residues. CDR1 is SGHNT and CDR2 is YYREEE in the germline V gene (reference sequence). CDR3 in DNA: TGTGCCAGCAGCTCTGGCGGGGGACGGGGTAATTCACCCCTCCACTTT. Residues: CASSSGGGRGNSPLHF.

The DNA for the CDR3 is TGTGCCACCAGGAAGACAGGGAGCGCCTACGAGCAGTACTTC. It translates to CATRKTGSAYEQYF. This chain links TRBV19 with TRBJ2-7; 7 positions match TRBD1. V was pared by 10 bases and J by 2 bases, with 11 bases of the junction left unmatched. This CDR3 region has 14 residues. CDR1 and CDR2 (germline): LNHDA, SQIVND (reference sequence).

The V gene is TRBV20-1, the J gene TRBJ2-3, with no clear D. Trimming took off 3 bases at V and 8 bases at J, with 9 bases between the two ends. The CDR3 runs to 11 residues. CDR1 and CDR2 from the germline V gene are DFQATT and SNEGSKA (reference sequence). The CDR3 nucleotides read TGCAGTGCTAGTCCCCACGGTACGCAGTATTTT. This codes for CSASPHGTQYF.

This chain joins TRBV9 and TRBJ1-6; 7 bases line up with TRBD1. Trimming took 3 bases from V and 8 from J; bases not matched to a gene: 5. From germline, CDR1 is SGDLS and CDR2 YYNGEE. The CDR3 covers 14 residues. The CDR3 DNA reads TGTGCCAGCAGCGCGGGGACAGAGTATTCACCCCTCCACTTT. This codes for CASSAGTEYSPLHF.

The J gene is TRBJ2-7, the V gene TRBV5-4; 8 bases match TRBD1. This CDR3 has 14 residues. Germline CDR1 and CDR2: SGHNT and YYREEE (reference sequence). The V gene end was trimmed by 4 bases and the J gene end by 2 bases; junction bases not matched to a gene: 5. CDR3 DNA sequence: TGTGCCAGCAGCGGTCCAGGGGGCGCCTACGAGCAGTACTTC. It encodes CASSGPGGAYEQYF.

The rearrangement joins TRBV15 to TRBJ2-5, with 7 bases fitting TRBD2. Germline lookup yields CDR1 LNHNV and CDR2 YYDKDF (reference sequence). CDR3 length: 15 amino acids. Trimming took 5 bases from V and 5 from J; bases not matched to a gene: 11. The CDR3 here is CATSWRSGGTETQYF. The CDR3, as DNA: TGTGCCACCAGCTGGAGGTCGGGAGGAACGGAGACCCAGTACTTC.

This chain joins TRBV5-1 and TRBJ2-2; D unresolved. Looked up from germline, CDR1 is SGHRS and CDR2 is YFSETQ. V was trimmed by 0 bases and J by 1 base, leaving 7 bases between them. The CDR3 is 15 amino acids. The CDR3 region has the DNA TGCGCCAGCAGCTTGGAGACTCAGAACACCGGGGAGCTGTTTTTT. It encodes CASSLETQNTGELFF.

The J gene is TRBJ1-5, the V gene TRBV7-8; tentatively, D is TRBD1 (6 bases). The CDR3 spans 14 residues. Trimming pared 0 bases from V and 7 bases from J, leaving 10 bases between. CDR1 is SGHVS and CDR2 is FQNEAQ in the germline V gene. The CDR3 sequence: CASSLAPRGQPQHF. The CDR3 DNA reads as TGTGCCAGCAGCTTAGCGCCCAGGGGCCAGCCCCAGCATTTT.